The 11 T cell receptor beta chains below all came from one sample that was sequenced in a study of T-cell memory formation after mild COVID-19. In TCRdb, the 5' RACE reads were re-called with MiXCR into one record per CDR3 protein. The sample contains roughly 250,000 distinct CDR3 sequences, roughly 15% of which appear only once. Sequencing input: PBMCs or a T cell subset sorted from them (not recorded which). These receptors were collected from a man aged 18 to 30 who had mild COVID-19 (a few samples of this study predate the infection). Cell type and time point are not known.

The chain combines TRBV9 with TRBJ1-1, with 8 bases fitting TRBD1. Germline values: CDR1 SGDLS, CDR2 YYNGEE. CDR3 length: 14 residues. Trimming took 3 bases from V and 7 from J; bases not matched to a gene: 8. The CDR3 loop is CASSAYGTGGEAFF. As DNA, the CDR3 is TGTGCCAGCAGCGCTTATGGGACAGGCGGTGAAGCTTTCTTT.

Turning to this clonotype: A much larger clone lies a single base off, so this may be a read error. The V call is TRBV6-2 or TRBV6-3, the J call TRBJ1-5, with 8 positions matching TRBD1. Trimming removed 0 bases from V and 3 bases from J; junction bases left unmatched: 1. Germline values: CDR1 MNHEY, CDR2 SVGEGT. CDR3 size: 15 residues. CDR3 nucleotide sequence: TGTGCCAGCAGTTACTCGGACAGGGACAATCAGCCCCAGCATTTT. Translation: CASSYSDRDNQPQHF.

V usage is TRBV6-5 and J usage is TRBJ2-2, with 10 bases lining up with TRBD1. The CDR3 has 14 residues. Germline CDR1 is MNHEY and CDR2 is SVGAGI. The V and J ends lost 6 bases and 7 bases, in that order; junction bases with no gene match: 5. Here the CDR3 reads CASRRDRGGGELFF. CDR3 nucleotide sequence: TGTGCCAGCAGAAGGGACAGGGGAGGCGGGGAGCTGTTTTTT.

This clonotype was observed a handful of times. This CDR3 is CASSLGPGLATDTQYF. In DNA, the CDR3 is TGTGCCAGCAGTTTAGGTCCGGGACTAGCGACAGATACGCAGTATTTT. The rearrangement links TRBV28 to TRBJ2-3, with 10 nucleotides matching TRBD2. Germline V lookup: CDR1 MDHEN, CDR2 SYDVKM. The CDR3 spans 16 residues. V lost 2 bases to trimming and J lost 3 bases; unmatched junction nucleotides: 5.

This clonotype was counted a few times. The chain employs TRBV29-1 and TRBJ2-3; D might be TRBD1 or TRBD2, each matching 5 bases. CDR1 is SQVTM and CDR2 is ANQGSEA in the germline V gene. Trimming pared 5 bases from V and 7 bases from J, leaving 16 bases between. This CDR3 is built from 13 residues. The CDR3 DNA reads TGCAGCGTTCACCCCGGGGCGTCGTATACGCAGTATTTT. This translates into CSVHPGASYTQYF.

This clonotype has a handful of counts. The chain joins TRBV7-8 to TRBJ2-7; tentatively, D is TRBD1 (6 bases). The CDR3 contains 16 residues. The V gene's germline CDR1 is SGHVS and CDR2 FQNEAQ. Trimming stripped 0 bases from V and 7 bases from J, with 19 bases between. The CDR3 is CASSLAQQGYSQEQYV. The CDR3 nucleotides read TGTGCCAGCAGCTTAGCGCAACAGGGCTATTCTCAGGAGCAGTACGTC.

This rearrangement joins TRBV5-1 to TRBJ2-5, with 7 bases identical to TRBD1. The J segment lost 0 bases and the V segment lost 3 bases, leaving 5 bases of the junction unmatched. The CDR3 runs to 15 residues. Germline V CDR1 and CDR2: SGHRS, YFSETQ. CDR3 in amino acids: CASSSIGTDQETQYF. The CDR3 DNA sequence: TGCGCCAGCAGCTCTATCGGGACAGACCAAGAGACCCAGTACTTC.

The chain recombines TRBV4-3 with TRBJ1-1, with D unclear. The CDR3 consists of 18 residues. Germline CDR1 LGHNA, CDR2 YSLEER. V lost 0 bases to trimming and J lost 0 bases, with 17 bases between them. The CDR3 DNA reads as TGCGCCAGCAGCCAAGATCTCGGTTCGGCGGTTTTGAACACTGAAGCTTTCTTT. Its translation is CASSQDLGSAVLNTEAFF.

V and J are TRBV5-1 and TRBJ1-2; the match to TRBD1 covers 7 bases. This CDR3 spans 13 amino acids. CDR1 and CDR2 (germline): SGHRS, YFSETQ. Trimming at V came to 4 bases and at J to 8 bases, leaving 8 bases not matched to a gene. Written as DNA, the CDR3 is TGCGCCAGCAGCACAAGACAGGGAGGGGGCTACACCTTC. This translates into CASSTRQGGGYTF.

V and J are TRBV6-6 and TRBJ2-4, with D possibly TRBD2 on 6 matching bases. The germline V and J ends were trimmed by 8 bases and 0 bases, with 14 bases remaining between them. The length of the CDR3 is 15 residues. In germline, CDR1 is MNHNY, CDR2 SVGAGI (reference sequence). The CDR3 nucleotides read TGTGCCAGCGGGTCCGGGGGACTAGCCAAAAACATTCAGTACTTC. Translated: CASGSGGLAKNIQYF.

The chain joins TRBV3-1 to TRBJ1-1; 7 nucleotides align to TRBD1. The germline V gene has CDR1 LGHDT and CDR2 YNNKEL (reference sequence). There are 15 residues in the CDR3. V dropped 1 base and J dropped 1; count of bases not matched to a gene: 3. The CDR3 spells CASSQVHRGNTEAFF. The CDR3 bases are TGTGCCAGCAGCCAAGTCCACAGGGGGAACACTGAAGCTTTCTTT.